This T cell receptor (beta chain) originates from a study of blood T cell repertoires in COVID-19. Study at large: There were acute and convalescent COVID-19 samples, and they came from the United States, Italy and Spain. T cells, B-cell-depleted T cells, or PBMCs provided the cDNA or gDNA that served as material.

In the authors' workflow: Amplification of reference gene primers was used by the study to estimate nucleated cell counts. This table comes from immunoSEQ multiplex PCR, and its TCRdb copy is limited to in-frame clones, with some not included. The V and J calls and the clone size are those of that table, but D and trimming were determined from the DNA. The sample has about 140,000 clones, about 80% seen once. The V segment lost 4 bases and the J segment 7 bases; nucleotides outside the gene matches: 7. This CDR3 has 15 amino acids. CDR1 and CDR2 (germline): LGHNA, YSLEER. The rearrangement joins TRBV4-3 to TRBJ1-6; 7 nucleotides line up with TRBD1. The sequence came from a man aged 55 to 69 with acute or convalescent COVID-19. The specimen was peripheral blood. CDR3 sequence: CASSRGRDRNSPLHF. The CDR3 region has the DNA TGCGCCAGCAGCCGAGGACGGGACAGAAATTCACCCCTCCACTTT.